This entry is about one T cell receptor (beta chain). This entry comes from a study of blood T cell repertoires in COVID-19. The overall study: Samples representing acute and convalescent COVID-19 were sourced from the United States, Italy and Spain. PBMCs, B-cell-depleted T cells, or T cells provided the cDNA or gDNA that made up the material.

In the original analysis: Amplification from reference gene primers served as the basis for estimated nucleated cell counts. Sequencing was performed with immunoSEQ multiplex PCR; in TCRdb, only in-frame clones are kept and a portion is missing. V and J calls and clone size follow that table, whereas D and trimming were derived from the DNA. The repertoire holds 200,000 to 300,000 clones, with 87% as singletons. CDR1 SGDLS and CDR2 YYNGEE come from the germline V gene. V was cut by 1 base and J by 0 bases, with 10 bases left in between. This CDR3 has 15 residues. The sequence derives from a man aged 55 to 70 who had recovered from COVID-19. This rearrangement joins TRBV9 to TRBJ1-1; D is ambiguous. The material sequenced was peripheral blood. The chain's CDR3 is CASSVSGNMNTEAFF. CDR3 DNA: TGTGCCAGCAGCGTATCCGGGAACATGAACACTGAAGCTTTCTTT.